The 2 T cell receptor beta chains reported below all come from one sample, sequenced in a study of CD8 T cells in Susac syndrome. When the RNA was reverse transcribed, random hexamers were used with an input of roughly 0.45 to 1 ug. TCRdb passed the immunoSEQ multiplex PCR reads through MiXCR, listing each CDR3 protein once. Among 180,000 or so distinct CDR3 sequences listed, 90% to 97% were seen once. Sequenced material: CD4+ T cells from PBMCs. Receptors were obtained from a human donor with multiple sclerosis.

This clonotype was found a few times. The CDR3 reads CASSYDGNTEAFF. The CDR3 DNA is TGTGCCAGCAGTTACGACGGGAACACTGAAGCTTTCTTT. V and J are TRBV6-5 and TRBJ1-1; D is unresolved. The length of the CDR3 is 13 residues. Between the trimmed V and J ends, which lost 2 bases and 1 base, there was a span of 5 bases. Germline lookup yields CDR1 MNHEY and CDR2 SVGAGI.

The rearrangement links TRBV14 to TRBJ1-6; D remains ambiguous. V lost 0 bases, J lost 14 bases, and 17 bases lay in between. The CDR3 consists of 15 residues. Germline CDR1 and CDR2: SGHDN and FVKESK. The CDR3 is CASSQEFPAARTLHF. In nucleotides, the CDR3 is TGTGCCAGCAGCCAAGAGTTTCCGGCTGCGAGAACCCTCCACTTT.